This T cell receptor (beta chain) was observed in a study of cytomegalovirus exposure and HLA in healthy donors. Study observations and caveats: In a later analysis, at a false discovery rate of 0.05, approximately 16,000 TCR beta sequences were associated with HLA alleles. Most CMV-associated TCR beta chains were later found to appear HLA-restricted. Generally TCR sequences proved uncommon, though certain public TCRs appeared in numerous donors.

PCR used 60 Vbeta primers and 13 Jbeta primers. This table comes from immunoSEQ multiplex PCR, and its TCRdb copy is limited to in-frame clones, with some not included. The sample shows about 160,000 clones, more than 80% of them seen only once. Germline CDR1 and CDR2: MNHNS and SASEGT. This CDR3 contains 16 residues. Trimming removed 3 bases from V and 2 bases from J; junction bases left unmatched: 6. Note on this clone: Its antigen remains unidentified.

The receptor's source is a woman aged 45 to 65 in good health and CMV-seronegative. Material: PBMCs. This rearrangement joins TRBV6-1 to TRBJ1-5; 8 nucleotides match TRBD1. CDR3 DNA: TGTGCCAGCAGTGATGAGACAGGGGTGCGCAATCAGCCCCAGCATTTT. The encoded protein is CASSDETGVRNQPQHF.